This T cell receptor beta chain was identified in a study of blood T cell repertoires in COVID-19. Participants were aged about 18 to 100 years from about two dozen US areas. Categorization into cohorts depended on clinical history that participants reported. This clone appeared a single time. Trimming removed 0 bases at V and 5 bases at J, with 22 bases between. The CDR3 consists of 18 residues. Germline CDR1 reads SGHAT; CDR2 reads FQNNGV. Original handling: Estimation of nucleated cell counts relied on the amplification of reference gene primers. This table comes from immunoSEQ multiplex PCR, and its TCRdb copy is limited to in-frame clones, with some not included. The V and J calls and clone size were taken over from that table, and D and trimming were inferred from the DNA. The table lists 150,000 to 200,000 clones, approximately 88% of them singletons.

This rearrangement joins TRBV11-2 to TRBJ1-2, with D perhaps matching TRBD1 (6 bases). Sequencing input: PBMCs or T cells enriched from blood (not recorded which). The receptor comes from a woman aged 45-65 years who had recovered from COVID-19. The DNA of the CDR3 is TGTGCCAGCAGCTTAGAGGACACCCAGGGGTTTAGAAGATATGGCTACACCTTC. Protein: CASSLEDTQGFRRYGYTF.